This is a list of T cell receptor beta chains from one sample in a study of shared clonotypes between healthy human individuals. The repertoire was sequenced with immunoSEQ multiplex PCR; TCRdb's copy has only in-frame clones and lacks some. Counted here are about 2 million clones, approximately 94% occurring once; the ten biggest clones make up approximately 1.2%. The sample comprised naive CD8+ T cells sorted from blood. These receptor sequences come from a man between 18 and 35 years old in good health. Each CDR3 is given with its conserved first and last residue. D genes are given only for firm matches. Part of the rows lack a size; the others show once, few, many or a class for expanded clones.

abundance | j_gene | v_gene | len | d_gene | CDR3aa | CDR3nt
- | TRBJ2-7 | TRBV4-1 | 16 | - | CASSQGGVPNSYEQYF | TGCGCCAGCAGCCAAGGCGGGGTCCCCAACTCCTACGAGCAGTACTTC
once | TRBJ2-3 | TRBV27 | 16 | - | CASSSLGVAGTDTQYF | TGTGCCAGCAGTTCCCTTGGGGTCGCGGGCACAGATACGCAGTATTTT
- | TRBJ1-2 | TRBV4-3 | 15 | - | CASSQDIADPLGYTF | TGCGCCAGCAGCCAAGATATCGCCGACCCCCTGGGCTACACCTTC
- | TRBJ2-2 | TRBV15 | 15 | - | CATSRGTTNTGELFF | TGTGCCACCAGCCGCGGGACAACGAACACCGGGGAGCTGTTTTTT
- | TRBJ2-5 | TRBV2 | 14 | - | CASSGDTHQETQYF | TGTGCCAGCAGTGGGGACACTCACCAAGAGACCCAGTACTTC
- | TRBJ2-5 | TRBV4-1 | 15 | - | CASSQDVLQGRTQYF | TGCGCCAGCAGCCAAGATGTACTACAGGGAAGGACCCAGTACTTC
- | TRBJ2-1 | TRBV19 | 13 | TRBD2 | CAGAGSAGNEQFF | TGTGCCGGAGCGGGATCTGCGGGGAATGAGCAGTTCTTC
- | TRBJ2-1 | TRBV28 | 15 | TRBD2 | CASRAGASSYNEQFF | TGTGCCAGCCGAGCGGGGGCAAGCTCCTACAATGAGCAGTTCTTC
once | TRBJ2-7 | TRBV9 | 14 | - | CASSAPYGENEQYF | TGTGCCAGCAGCGCACCCTACGGAGAAAACGAGCAGTACTTC
- | TRBJ2-7 | TRBV11-2 | 15 | TRBD2 | CASSSSALAGGEQYF | TGTGCCAGCAGCTCATCGGCACTAGCGGGAGGCGAGCAGTACTTC
- | TRBJ2-7 | TRBV7-5 | 11 | - | CAHRGSYEQYF | TGTGCCCACAGGGGCTCCTACGAGCAGTACTTC
- | TRBJ2-7 | TRBV7-9 | 13 | - | CASSPDYSYEQYF | TGTGCCAGCAGCCCGGACTATTCCTACGAGCAGTACTTC
once | TRBJ2-7 | TRBV7-9 | 16 | TRBD2 | CASSLPKAGGPYEQYF | TGTGCCAGCAGCTTACCGAAAGCGGGAGGACCCTACGAGCAGTACTTC
- | TRBJ2-7 | TRBV28 | 16 | - | CASSWDLGRGAYEQYF | TGTGCCAGCAGTTGGGACTTAGGCAGGGGGGCCTACGAGCAGTACTTC
- | TRBJ2-7 | TRBV19 | 13 | - | CASSMGEPYEQYF | TGTGCCAGTAGTATGGGGGAGCCCTACGAGCAGTACTTC
few | TRBJ2-7 | TRBV30 | 13 | TRBD1 | CVWTGDRGYEQYF | TGTGTCTGGACCGGGGACAGGGGATACGAGCAGTACTTC
- | TRBJ2-3 | TRBV5-4 | 15 | TRBD2 | CASSLRGGAPDTQYF | TGTGCCAGCAGCTTGCGCGGGGGGGCCCCAGATACGCAGTATTTT
- | TRBJ2-3 | TRBV27 | 17 | TRBD2 | CASSSRTSGENTDTQYF | TGTGCCAGCAGTTCACGGACTAGCGGGGAGAACACAGATACGCAGTATTTT
once | TRBJ1-1 | TRBV28 | 16 | - | CASSLRGVGMNTEAFF | TGTGCCAGCAGTTTACGCGGTGTAGGAATGAACACTGAAGCTTTCTTT
- | TRBJ2-7 | TRBV6-5 | 14 | TRBD1 | CASSQTGGGYEQYF | TGTGCCAGCAGTCAGACAGGGGGCGGCTACGAGCAGTACTTC
- | TRBJ1-2 | TRBV14 | 14 | - | CASSLAGLSYGYTF | TGTGCCAGCAGCCTAGCGGGGCTTAGCTATGGCTACACCTTC
- | TRBJ2-1 | TRBV5-5 | 15 | - | CASSLVGGSYNEQFF | TGTGCCAGCAGCTTGGTTGGGGGCTCCTACAATGAGCAGTTCTTC
- | TRBJ1-2 | TRBV4-1 | 16 | TRBD1 | CASSQEWEGAHYGYTF | TGCGCCAGCAGCCAAGAATGGGAGGGGGCTCACTATGGCTACACCTTC
- | TRBJ2-3 | TRBV9 | 14 | - | CASSVAGAGDTQYF | TGTGCCAGCAGCGTAGCGGGGGCTGGCGATACGCAGTATTTT
- | TRBJ1-2 | TRBV13 | 14 | - | CASSLRRGTYGYTF | TGTGCCAGCAGCTTAAGAAGGGGTACATATGGCTACACCTTC
- | TRBJ2-5 | TRBV25-1 | 17 | - | CASSALKDKEGVGTQYF | TGTGCCAGCAGTGCCCTAAAGGACAAGGAGGGAGTGGGGACCCAGTACTTC
- | TRBJ2-5 | TRBV7-6 | 15 | - | CASSLIHTPKETQYF | TGTGCCAGCAGCTTAATACACACTCCAAAAGAGACCCAGTACTTC
once | TRBJ2-2 | TRBV6-5 | 13 | - | CASSYEIAGELFF | TGTGCCAGCAGTTACGAGATCGCCGGGGAGCTGTTTTTT
- | TRBJ2-2 | TRBV4-1 | 16 | TRBD2 | CASSQVAGGITGELFF | TGCGCCAGCAGCCAAGTCGCGGGGGGGATCACCGGGGAGCTGTTTTTT
once | TRBJ1-3 | TRBV6-5 | 15 | - | CASSYSQGSGNTIYF | TGTGCCAGCAGTTACTCACAGGGCTCTGGAAACACCATATATTTT
- | TRBJ2-5 | TRBV4-2 | 16 | TRBD2 | CASSHPSGSPEETQYF | TGTGCCAGCAGCCACCCTAGCGGGAGCCCTGAAGAGACCCAGTACTTC
- | TRBJ2-7 | TRBV29-1 | 12 | - | CSVDWPPGEQYF | TGCAGCGTTGACTGGCCCCCGGGCGAGCAGTACTTC
- | TRBJ2-7 | TRBV2 | 16 | - | CASSIAKDTTNYEQYF | TGTGCCAGCAGTATAGCTAAAGATACGACGAACTACGAGCAGTACTTC
once | TRBJ2-5 | TRBV13 | 13 | TRBD1 | CASSLDRAETQYF | TGTGCCAGCAGTTTGGACAGGGCTGAGACCCAGTACTTC
- | TRBJ1-6 | TRBV2 | 15 | - | CASSDRSSYNSPLHF | TGTGCCAGCAGCGACCGGAGCTCCTATAATTCACCCCTCCACTTT
- | TRBJ1-4 | TRBV9 | 14 | - | CASSPGATNEKLFF | TGTGCCAGCAGCCCTGGGGCAACTAATGAAAAACTGTTTTTT